The text below deals with one T cell receptor beta chain. This clone turned up a few times. Its recognized antigen is unknown. No quality values exist for individual bases; no much larger clone is one base distant. The cohort was made up of under 800 healthy bone marrow donors. All cohort members were sampled while nominally healthy, although unrecorded immune exposures were likely present. The donor was CMV seronegative and belonged to the group of 352 seronegative cohort members. A peripheral blood sample was collected from each donor, and TCR beta sequencing was performed on peripheral blood mononuclear cells. The Qiagen DNeasy Blood Extraction Kit was used to extract genomic DNA from the blood cell samples. These data originate in a study of cytomegalovirus exposure and HLA in healthy donors (TCRdb year 2017). For the study in its entirety: An earlier analysis of a few hundred of the donors reported approximately 280 Gb of sequence data and some 110 million unique TCR beta sequences obtained from some 200 million T cells. Roughly 300 gigabases of sequencing data and about 92 million unique TCR sequences made up an early release that covered some 640 HLA-typed donors. Along with the approximately 700-subject first cohort, a separate validation cohort of 120 different subjects was used. All discovery cohort repertoires had been generated using a single sequencing platform. Typing coverage differed by locus: A, B, C, DRB1 and DQB1 were typed in about 629-640 donors, DQA1 in 522, DPA1 in 606, and DPB1 in approximately 450. To predict cytomegalovirus infection status, the study combined high-throughput TCR immunosequencing, statistical association of individual TCRs with disease status, and machine learning. Donor age, sex, ethnicity and CMV serostatus were collected together with the repertoire data. Among the roughly 370 genotyped donors, approximately 81% belonged to the genetic ancestry cluster associated with self-reported Caucasian donors. In the later analysis, no new phenotypic data were used to find candidate immune exposures; instead, reliance was placed on TCR beta sequences and their occurrence across donors. Across some 400 genotyped donors of the cohort, an average of approximately 240,000 unique TCR beta nucleotide sequences per donor were sequenced, and roughly 17% of those sequences were non-productive. The study aimed to test whether cataloging public T cell receptors could reveal signatures of past pathogen exposure. An earlier analysis of roughly 580 of the donors used high-throughput TCR beta sequencing to judge whether each TCR beta V gene segment behaved as functional or pseudogenic. A few DR-DQ haplotypes were handled as single units for association and clustering because linkage in the cohort was strong. In a later analysis, previously published TCR beta repertoires from 600 to 850 donors were re-analyzed and high-resolution HLA genotyping was added so that TCR occurrence patterns could be studied. The study profiled the T cell repertoires of 500 to 800 subjects by immunosequencing and related them to cytomegalovirus serostatus. Class I and class II HLA loci were covered by the typing at four-digit resolution. A later genetic analysis used genome-wide SNP genotypes for about 65% of the roughly 700 donors, treating that subset as a discovery cohort.

Results the study describes overall, beyond this receptor: A later analysis found that HLA-associated TCR beta chains were more clonally expanded and had lower generation probabilities than equally common non-associated chains. Correlated functional status among segregating V segments might reflect linkage disequilibrium, but an unknown experimental factor could not be ruled out. In a later analysis, several top co-occurrence clusters were reported to appear linked to parvovirus B19, influenza, CMV and Epstein-Barr virus. A further reported finding was that TCR beta sequences accurately predicted the HLA-A and HLA-B alleles for most subjects in the first cohort. An association between a missense DCLRE1C variant and V-gene and J-gene trimming of TCR beta chains was found in a later genetic analysis and replicated in an independent cohort. An earlier analysis of around 500 of the donors showed that most TCR beta V segments appeared in productive rearrangements either about 87% or about 30% of the time, which broadly matched IMGT annotations. A group of highly shared sequence variants was considered likely to be a technical artifact of the sequencing pipeline. A later analysis associated 16,951 TCR beta sequences with specific HLA alleles at a false discovery rate of 0.05. Most CMV-associated TCR beta chains appeared to be HLA-restricted in a later analysis, and the HLA associations seemed to be driven largely by CMV exposure. Because the 87-base-pair reads could not distinguish some IMGT-functional V segments, including TRBV6-2 and TRBV6-3, those segments were excluded. Compared with the approximately 670-donor mean, donors in an Asian-associated ancestry cluster had fewer N-insertions in productive TCRs, according to a later genetic analysis. Only TCR beta chains were sequenced in this cohort, and the absence of alpha or paired-chain data limited detectable features. Because HLA typing was unavailable for some donors at each locus, only the typed subset was used in association tests. The authors suggested that the approach could potentially be generalized to other disease states and immunological phenotypes. Strong co-occurrence of HLA alleles, especially DR and DQ, made assigning TCR associations to individual alleles difficult. Sequencing depth was assumed to be roughly uniform across donors in the presence/absence analyses, though that assumption may not hold. In a later analysis, the rate of TCR association differed among HLA loci, with DRB1 alleles having the most associated TCRs and HLA-C alleles having the fewest. Because counts were too low, 15 to 20 rarely observed V segments, including chromosome 9 orphons, were excluded from the earlier analysis of around 640 of the donors. In vitro tests confirmed that a few of the cytomegalovirus-associated TCR beta chains recognize cytomegalovirus antigens. Across donors, most TCR sequences were observed very rarely, whereas some public TCRs were present in many individuals. In the study, 150 to 200 TCR beta chains were listed as associated with cytomegalovirus. The classifier was reported to diagnose cytomegalovirus status with high specificity and sensitivity in both the original and validation cohorts. For the cohort, immune exposure information was limited to CMV serostatus.

Including cysteine and phenylalanine, the CDR3 has 15 amino acids. Only the CDR3 part of the read is kept: 45 bases, read in frame from the first base. V is reduced by 0 bases and J by 0 bases, leaving a spacing of 8 bases between them. Looking up the germline V gene yields CDR1 SGDLS and CDR2 YYNGEE. Libraries were built with the immunoSEQ multiplex PCR assay. For the multiplex PCR, a mixture combining 60 forward primers for TCR Vbeta segments and 13 reverse primers for TCR Jbeta segments was used. A multiplex PCR assay on genomic DNA amplified the CDR3 region of rearranged TCR beta genes. The Illumina HiSeq System was used to sequence the amplified TCR beta libraries as 87-base-pair reads. In the paper's pipeline: A later analysis counted some 80 million unique TCR beta chains across the 650 to 700 repertoires, and some 11 million of these chains were shared by at least two donors. A nearest-neighbor algorithm error-corrected the raw reads and collapsed the reads into unique sequences, merging closely related sequences to remove PCR and sequencing errors. To assign V, D and J gene segments, CDR3 sequences were aligned to IMGT reference sequences. For a sequence to be retained, at least a six-nucleotide match to both a V gene segment and a J gene segment was required. A rearrangement counted as productive if the CDR3 had no stop codons and remained in frame with V and J, and every other rearrangement counted as non-productive. Following IMGT convention, CDR3 was defined as the stretch from the second conserved V-encoded cysteine to the conserved J-encoded phenylalanine. In an earlier analysis of 587 of the donors, sequences lacking an unambiguous match to a single V gene segment were excluded. In an earlier analysis of approximately 500 of the donors, a V segment was called functional when productive rearrangements were above 56.7%, and segregating when the standard deviation between donors exceeded 5%. To diagnose cytomegalovirus status from the catalog of TCR beta chain sequences, a statistical classification framework was built. In a later analysis, V and J genes were assigned by comparing TCR nucleotide sequences against IMGT/GENE-DB human TR gene sequences. Using the TCRdist pipeline, a later analysis assigned CDR3 sequences along with most-parsimonious VDJ recombination scenarios. In a later analysis, each TCR beta chain was defined by its CDR3 amino acid sequence together with its V-gene family, and reads without a unique V-gene family were excluded. To address suspected cross-contamination and a sequencing artifact, a later analysis removed some 620 highly shared, low-generation-probability nucleotide sequences. For each public chain, a later analysis derived a clonal expansion index from normalized ranks of inferred template counts within each repertoire. In a later analysis, generation probabilities were computed using a VDJ recombination model fitted to out-of-frame rearrangements, and the results were checked against IGoR. Hypergeometric tests were used in a later analysis to score TCR-TCR, TCR-HLA and TCR-CMV co-occurrence, with a repertoire-size bias correction applied to the TCR pairs. To estimate false discovery rates, a later analysis permuted the HLA or CMV assignments 20 times. In a later analysis, co-occurring TCRs were grouped using DBSCAN, and TCRdist sequence similarity was added for clustering within HLA-allele-positive subsets. For co-occurrence clustering, repertoires with fewer than 30,000 or more than 120,000 public chains were excluded, along with 5 or 6 repertoires with anomalous nucleotide sharing. TCRdb took over this immuneACCESS table, retaining in-frame rearrangements with V and J assigned. Such tables are incomplete; in checked studies, under half of the missing clones stem from an unresolved V gene, and the remainder is unexplained. From that table come the V and J calls and clone size; the DNA was used to work out D and trimming. The sample yields about 190,000 clones; about 87% were counted once. The ten largest make up 1.3% of the sample.

The chain is encoded by TRBV9 joined to TRBJ2-3; no D segment can be confidently identified. Sequenced: PBMCs. The TCR originated in a man younger than 40 in good health and CMV-seronegative. The DNA is as follows: TGTGCCAGCAGCGTAGGACAACTCAGCACAGATACGCAGTATTTT. Its protein is CASSVGQLSTDTQYF.